This TCR beta chain was retrieved from a study of blood T cell repertoires in COVID-19. Turning to the study itself: T cells, B-cell-depleted T cells, or PBMCs supplied cDNA or gDNA.

Method: immunoSEQ multiplex PCR; TCRdb's copy keeps in-frame clones and lacks some. The sample contains approximately 110,000 clones, almost 90% of which appear only once. From germline, CDR1 is KGHSH and CDR2 LQKENI. Trimming at V came to 4 bases and at J to 4 bases, leaving 9 bases not matched to a gene. The CDR3 has 17 residues. The chain is built from TRBV18 and TRBJ2-1; 11 bases map to TRBD2. The origin of this receptor is a woman between 50 and 59 years old with active or convalescent COVID-19. The sample taken for sequencing was peripheral blood. CDR3 DNA sequence: TGTGCCAGCTCACAATCACTAGCGGGAGTGGGTTACAATGAGCAGTTCTTC. The encoded protein is CASSQSLAGVGYNEQFF.